The clone carrying this T cell receptor (beta chain) came up once. No antigen is known for it. CD3+CD4+ and CD3+CD8+ cells were FACS-sorted from thawed unstimulated PBMCs. The sample comes from a study of T cell clones after liver transplantation. This table comes from immunoSEQ multiplex PCR, and its TCRdb copy is limited to in-frame clones, with some not included. The data show 8,500 to 10,000 clones, roughly 79% seen once. Study-wide results and caveats: Migration into the graft, not deletion, may explain lost graft donor-reactive T cells. Conclusions were preliminary, with small, heterogeneous patient groups. A larger donor-reactive than third-party decline suggested partial antigen-specific deletion.

Germline CDR1 MNHEY, CDR2 SMNVEV (reference sequence). Losses at the gene ends were 6 bases for V and 5 bases for J; bases not matched to a gene: 10. CDR3 length: 15 amino acids. The J gene is TRBJ1-5, the V gene TRBV27, with TRBD1 identical over 7 bases. This clonotype originated in a human donor who received a liver transplant. The sequences come from CD8+ T cells from blood, collected before liver transplant. The CDR3 DNA follows: TGTGCCAGCAGGTCCCGACAGGGCCCCTATCAGCCCCAGCATTTT. It encodes CASRSRQGPYQPQHF.